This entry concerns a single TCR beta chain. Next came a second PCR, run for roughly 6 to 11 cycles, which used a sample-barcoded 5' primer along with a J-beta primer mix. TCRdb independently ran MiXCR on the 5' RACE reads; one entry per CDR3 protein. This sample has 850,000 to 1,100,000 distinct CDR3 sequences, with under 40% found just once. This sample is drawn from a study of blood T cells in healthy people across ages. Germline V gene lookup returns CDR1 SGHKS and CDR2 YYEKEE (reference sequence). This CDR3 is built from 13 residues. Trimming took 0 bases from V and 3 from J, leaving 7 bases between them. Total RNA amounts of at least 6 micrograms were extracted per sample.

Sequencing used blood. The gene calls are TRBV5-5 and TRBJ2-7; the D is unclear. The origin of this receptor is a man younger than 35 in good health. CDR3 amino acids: CASSLEVNYEQYF. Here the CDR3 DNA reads TGTGCCAGCAGCTTGGAGGTAAACTACGAGCAGTACTTC.